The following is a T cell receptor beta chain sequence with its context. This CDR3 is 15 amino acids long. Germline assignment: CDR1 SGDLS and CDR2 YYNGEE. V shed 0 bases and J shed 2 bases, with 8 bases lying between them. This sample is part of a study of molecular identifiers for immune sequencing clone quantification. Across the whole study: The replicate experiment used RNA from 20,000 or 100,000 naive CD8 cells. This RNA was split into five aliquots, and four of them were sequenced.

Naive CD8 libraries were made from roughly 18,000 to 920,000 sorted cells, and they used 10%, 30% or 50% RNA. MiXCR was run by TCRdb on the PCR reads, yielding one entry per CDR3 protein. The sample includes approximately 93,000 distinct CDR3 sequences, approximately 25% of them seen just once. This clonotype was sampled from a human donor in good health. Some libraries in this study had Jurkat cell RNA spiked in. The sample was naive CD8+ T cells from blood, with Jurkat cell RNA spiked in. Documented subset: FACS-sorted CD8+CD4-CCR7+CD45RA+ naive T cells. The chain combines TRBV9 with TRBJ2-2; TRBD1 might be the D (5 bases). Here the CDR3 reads CASSVGTFNTGELFF. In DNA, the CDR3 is TGTGCCAGCAGCGTAGGGACATTCAACACCGGGGAGCTGTTTTTT. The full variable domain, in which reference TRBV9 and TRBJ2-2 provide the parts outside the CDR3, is DSGVTQTPKHLITATGQRVTLRCSPRSGDLSVYWYQQSLDQGLQFLIQYYNGEERAKGNILERFSAQQFPDLHSELNLSSLELGDSALYFCASSVGTFNTGELFFGEGSRLTVL.